This T cell receptor (beta chain) was captured in a study of CD8 T cells in Susac syndrome. Random hexamers served to reverse transcribe roughly 0.45 to 1 ug RNA. Each CDR3 protein is one row after TCRdb ran MiXCR on the immunoSEQ multiplex PCR reads. There are about 200,000 distinct CDR3 sequences in the sample; 90% to 95% occur only once, and under 0.095% lies in the top ten. The sequencing input was CD4+ T cells from PBMCs. This clonotype was sampled from a human donor with multiple sclerosis.

The CDR3 loop is CASSRLADSYEQYF. CDR3 bases: TGTGCCAGCAGTAGACTTGCCGACTCCTACGAGCAGTACTTC. The rearrangement links TRBV3-1 to TRBJ2-7; D gene uncertain. This CDR3 is 14 amino acids long. CDR1 LGHDT and CDR2 YNNKEL come from the germline V gene (reference sequence). Trimming cost V 6 bases and J 0 bases, with 12 bases left between them.